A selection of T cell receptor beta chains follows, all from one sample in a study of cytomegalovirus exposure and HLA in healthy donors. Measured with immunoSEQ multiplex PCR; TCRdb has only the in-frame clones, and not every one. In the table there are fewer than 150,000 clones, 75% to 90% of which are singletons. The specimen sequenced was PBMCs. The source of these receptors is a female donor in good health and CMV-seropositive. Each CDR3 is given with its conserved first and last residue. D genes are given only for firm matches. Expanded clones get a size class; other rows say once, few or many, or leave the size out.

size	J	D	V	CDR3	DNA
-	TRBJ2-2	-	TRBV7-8	CASSLQGVIAGELFF	TGTGCCAGCAGCCTACAGGGTGTGATAGCCGGGGAGCTGTTTTTT
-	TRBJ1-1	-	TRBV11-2	CASSFGQQRNTEAFF	TGTGCCAGCAGCTTCGGACAGCAAAGGAACACTGAAGCTTTCTTT
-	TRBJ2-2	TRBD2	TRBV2	CASSGGGSGHNTGELFF	TGTGCCAGCAGTGGGGGGGGTAGCGGACATAACACCGGGGAGCTGTTTTTT
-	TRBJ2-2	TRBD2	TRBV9	CASSTGTSGGTGELFF	TGTGCCAGCAGCACAGGGACTAGCGGGGGAACCGGGGAGCTGTTTTTT
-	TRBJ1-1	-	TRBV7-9	CASSLEGGEAFF	TGTGCCAGCAGCTTAGAAGGAGGGGAAGCTTTCTTT
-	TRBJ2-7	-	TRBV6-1	CASNPSQGSSYEQYF	TGTGCCAGCAACCCCAGCCAGGGGAGCTCCTACGAGCAGTACTTC
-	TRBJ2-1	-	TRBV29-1	CSGGLSDTYNEQFF	TGCAGCGGTGGACTGTCCGACACATACAATGAGCAGTTCTTC
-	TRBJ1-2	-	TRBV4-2	CASSQSLYGYTF	TGTGCCAGCAGCCAATCCCTCTATGGCTACACCTTC
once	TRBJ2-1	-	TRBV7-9	CASSFLRDNEQFF	TGTGCCAGCAGCTTTCTGAGGGACAATGAGCAGTTCTTC
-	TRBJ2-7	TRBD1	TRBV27	CASSPGTGPYYEQYF	TGTGCCAGCAGTCCGGGGACAGGGCCTTACTACGAGCAGTACTTC
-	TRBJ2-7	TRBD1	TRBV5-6	CASSWTRTGGEDEQYF	TGTGCCAGCAGCTGGACCCGGACAGGCGGTGAGGACGAGCAGTACTTC
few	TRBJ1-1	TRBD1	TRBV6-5	CASSYSIYRGGTEAFF	TGTGCCAGCAGTTACTCAATCTACAGGGGAGGCACTGAAGCTTTCTTT
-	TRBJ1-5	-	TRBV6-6	CASSRQTHYSNQPQHF	TGTGCCAGCTCTCGACAGACGCATTATAGCAATCAGCCCCAGCATTTT
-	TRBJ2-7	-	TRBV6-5	CASSLDSYSYEQYF	TGTGCCAGCAGCCTGGACAGTTACTCCTACGAGCAGTACTTC
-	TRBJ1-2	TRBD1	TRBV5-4	CASSLDGQGYGYTF	TGTGCCAGCAGCTTGGATGGACAGGGCTATGGCTACACCTTC
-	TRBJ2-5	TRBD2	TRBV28	CASNLGGWETQYF	TGTGCCAGTAACCTGGGGGGGTGGGAGACCCAGTACTTC